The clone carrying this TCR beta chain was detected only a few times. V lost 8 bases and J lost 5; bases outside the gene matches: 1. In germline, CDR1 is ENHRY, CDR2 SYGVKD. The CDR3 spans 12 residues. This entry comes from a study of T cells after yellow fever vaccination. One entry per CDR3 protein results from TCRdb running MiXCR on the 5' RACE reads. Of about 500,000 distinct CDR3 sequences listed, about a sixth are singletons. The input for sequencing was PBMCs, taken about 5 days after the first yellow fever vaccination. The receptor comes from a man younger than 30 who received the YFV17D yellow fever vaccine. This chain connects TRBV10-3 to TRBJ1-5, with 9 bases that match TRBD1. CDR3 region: CAIGDRDQPQHF. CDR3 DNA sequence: TGTGCCATCGGGGACAGGGATCAGCCCCAGCATTTT.